Listed below are T cell receptor beta chains from one sample, sequenced in a study of long-term antiretroviral therapy in people with HIV. Profiling relied on immunoSEQ multiplex PCR, and the TCRdb table lists in-frame clones only, not all of them. The sample yields roughly 30,000 clones, roughly 88% seen once. The source was unsorted PBMCs, collected 0.8 years before starting antiretroviral therapy. These receptors all stem from a man between 18 and 29 years old with HIV. Both conserved end residues are part of each CDR3. D genes are given only for firm matches. Clone size is stated in some rows and not others, as once, few, many or a class when expanded.

D	size	V	length	J	CDR3	DNA
TRBD2	-	TRBV4-3	15	TRBJ2-7	CASSLRVAGGYEQYF	TGCGCCAGCAGCCTCCGAGTAGCGGGGGGGTACGAGCAGTACTTC
-	-	TRBV25-1	13	TRBJ1-2	CASRMDRNYGYTF	TGTGCCAGCAGGATGGACAGAAACTATGGCTACACCTTC
-	-	TRBV28	11	TRBJ1-1	CASKGNTEAFF	TGTGCCAGCAAGGGGAACACTGAAGCTTTCTTT
-	once	TRBV11-2	15	TRBJ2-5	CASSLEGAAQETQYF	TGTGCCAGCAGCTTAGAGGGGGCCGCTCAAGAGACCCAGTACTTC
-	-	TRBV19	12	TRBJ1-2	CASSISPYGYTF	TGTGCCAGTAGTATTAGCCCCTATGGCTACACCTTC
TRBD2	-	TRBV7-9	17	TRBJ2-7	CASSHPLAGALGYEQYF	TGTGCCAGCAGCCACCCTCTCGCGGGAGCTTTGGGCTACGAGCAGTACTTC
-	-	TRBV30	13	TRBJ1-1	CAWSTGLNTEAFF	TGTGCCTGGAGTACCGGGCTGAACACTGAAGCTTTCTTT
TRBD2	-	TRBV7-2	18	TRBJ2-1	CASSRYPGLGKVSDEQFF	TGTGCCAGCAGCCGTTACCCCGGACTAGGTAAGGTTTCGGATGAGCAGTTCTTC
-	-	TRBV5-1	15	TRBJ1-2	CASSLGTDFVYGYTF	TGCGCCAGCAGCCTTGGGACTGACTTTGTTTATGGCTACACCTTC
-	-	TRBV21-1	18	TRBJ2-7	CASSTIEKPGQNTYEQYF	TGTGCCAGCAGCACCATTGAAAAACCGGGACAGAACACCTACGAGCAGTACTTC
TRBD1	few	TRBV7-2	14	TRBJ1-2	CASREIGTGGDYTF	TGTGCCAGCAGGGAGATCGGGACAGGGGGCGACTACACCTTC
-	-	TRBV30	10	TRBJ1-3	CAWGGNTIYF	TGTGCCTGGGGGGGAAACACCATATATTTT
-	-	TRBV4-3	16	TRBJ1-1	CASSQDRGGGNTEAFF	TGCGCCAGCAGCCAAGACAGGGGAGGCGGTAACACTGAAGCTTTCTTT
-	-	TRBV5-1	14	TRBJ1-1	CASSPGPVSTEAFF	TGCGCCAGCAGCCCTGGGCCGGTGAGCACTGAAGCTTTCTTT
-	-	TRBV28	14	TRBJ1-5	CASSLGVFGQPQHF	TGTGCCAGCAGTTTGGGTGTATTTGGCCAGCCCCAGCATTTT
-	-	TRBV18	16	TRBJ1-4	CASSSGPPGGNEKLFF	TGTGCCAGCTCATCGGGGCCCCCCGGGGGTAATGAAAAACTGTTTTTT
TRBD2	-	TRBV11-2	16	TRBJ2-3	CASSLGSSGSTDTQYF	TGTGCCAGCAGCTTAGGTTCTAGCGGAAGCACAGATACGCAGTATTTT
TRBD1	once	TRBV9	16	TRBJ1-3	CASSVGQGNSGNTIYF	TGTGCCAGCAGCGTAGGACAGGGAAACTCTGGAAACACCATATATTTT
TRBD2	-	TRBV27	14	TRBJ2-7	CASSSGGEYYEQYF	TGTGCCAGCAGTTCCGGGGGGGAATACTACGAGCAGTACTTC
TRBD2	-	TRBV4-1	15	TRBJ2-1	CASSLPAGYSDEQFF	TGCGCCAGCAGCCTTCCAGCGGGGTACTCGGATGAGCAGTTCTTC
-	-	TRBV7-9	13	TRBJ2-1	CASSLDSSNEQFF	TGTGCCAGCAGCTTAGATAGCAGCAATGAGCAGTTCTTC
-	-	TRBV27	14	TRBJ1-5	CASGLGYWNQPQHF	TGTGCCAGCGGCCTTGGATATTGGAATCAGCCCCAGCATTTT
-	-	TRBV6-1	13	TRBJ1-2	CASSRLNRNGYTF	TGTGCCAGCAGTCGCCTGAACAGGAATGGCTACACCTTC
-	-	TRBV6-6	13	TRBJ2-3	CASTWGRTDTQYF	TGTGCCAGCACCTGGGGGCGCACAGATACGCAGTATTTT
TRBD2	-	TRBV7-3	16	TRBJ2-3	CASSYLSGSGTDTQYF	TGTGCCAGCAGCTACCTTAGCGGGAGCGGCACAGATACGCAGTATTTT
-	-	TRBV5-6	13	TRBJ1-1	CASSLRPGTEAFF	TGTGCCAGCAGCTTACGACCGGGGACAGAAGCTTTCTTT
TRBD1	-	TRBV2	14	TRBJ1-3	CASSQGTAGNTIYF	TGTGCCAGCAGTCAAGGGACAGCTGGAAACACCATATATTTT
-	-	TRBV19	17	TRBJ1-2	CASSLARGLQTDYGYTF	TGTGCCAGTAGCCTAGCCCGCGGTCTGCAGACCGACTATGGCTACACCTTC
-	once	TRBV6-6	15	TRBJ1-5	CASSLPDRSNQPQHF	TGTGCCAGCAGTCTCCCCGACCGTAGCAATCAGCCCCAGCATTTT
-	-	TRBV5-8	13	TRBJ2-3	CASSWRDLGTQYF	TGTGCCAGCAGCTGGAGGGACCTGGGTACGCAGTATTTT
-	-	TRBV19	14	TRBJ2-3	CASMDGVSTDTQYF	TGTGCCAGTATGGACGGGGTTAGCACAGATACGCAGTATTTT
TRBD1	once	TRBV6-6	16	TRBJ2-7	CASSPYPAGGRGEQYF	TGTGCCAGCAGTCCATACCCCGCAGGGGGCAGAGGCGAGCAGTACTTC
-	-	TRBV5-8	17	TRBJ1-1	CASSLILGEGMNTEAFF	TGTGCCAGCAGCTTGATATTGGGAGAGGGGATGAACACTGAAGCTTTCTTT
-	-	TRBV30	14	TRBJ1-2	CASQPTGSNYGYTF	TGTGCCTCCCAACCCACAGGGAGCAACTATGGCTACACCTTC
-	-	TRBV5-1	15	TRBJ1-4	CASSHAQGPNEKLFF	TGCGCCAGCAGTCATGCCCAGGGGCCTAATGAAAAACTGTTTTTT
-	-	TRBV4-3	15	TRBJ2-7	CASSQDLRGTYEQYF	TGCGCCAGCAGCCAAGATTTAAGGGGGACGTACGAGCAGTACTTC
-	once	TRBV6-5	15	TRBJ2-5	CASSYSGTTKETQYF	TGTGCCAGCAGTTACTCCGGGACAACGAAAGAGACCCAGTACTTC
TRBD1	-	TRBV6-1	15	TRBJ2-7	CASSERLRTGDEQYF	TGTGCCAGCAGTGAAAGGCTACGGACAGGGGACGAGCAGTACTTC
TRBD1	-	TRBV9	15	TRBJ1-1	CASSGKGATDTEAFF	TGTGCCAGCAGCGGAAAGGGGGCGACAGACACTGAAGCTTTCTTT
-	-	TRBV19	14	TRBJ1-6	CASSFVVWDSPLHF	TGTGCCAGTAGTTTTGTGGTCTGGGATTCACCCCTCCACTTT
TRBD1	few	TRBV13	15	TRBJ1-1	CASSTGGRANTEAFF	TGTGCCAGCAGCACAGGGGGGAGGGCGAACACTGAAGCTTTCTTT
-	-	TRBV19	14	TRBJ1-5	CASNPDGADQPQHF	TGTGCCAGCAATCCGGACGGAGCCGATCAGCCCCAGCATTTT